This T cell receptor (beta chain) was recovered during a study of CDR3 diversity in severe acne. Looked up from germline, CDR1 is SGHTS and CDR2 is YDEGEE. This CDR3 has 17 amino acids. Between the trimmed V and J ends, which lost 3 bases and 1 base, there was a span of 18 bases. TCRdb reanalysed the PCR reads using MiXCR and keeps one entry per CDR3 protein. The table lists 100,000 or so distinct CDR3 sequences, roughly half of them singletons. The source is a male donor with acne. V and J are TRBV5-8 and TRBJ2-3; D could derive from TRBD1 or TRBD2 (5 bases each). Material for sequencing was blood. CDR3 in amino acids: CASSSGTRAWGTDTQYF. The CDR3 DNA follows: TGTGCCAGCAGCTCCGGGACCCGGGCCTGGGGCACAGATACGCAGTATTTT. The entire variable domain, with the rest obtained from reference TRBV5-8 and TRBJ2-3, is as follows: EAGVTQSPTHLIKTRGQQATLRCSPISGHTSVYWYQQALGLGLQFLLWYDEGEERNRGNFPPRFSGRQFPNYSSELNVNALELEDSALYLCASSSGTRAWGTDTQYFGPGTRLTVL.